This paragraph covers one T cell receptor beta chain sequence. At one boundary the junction diverges from the germline segment, which might be a read error. These data are taken from a study of blood T cell repertoires in COVID-19. Study context: COVID-19 samples, acute and convalescent, were from the United States, Italy and Spain. Sample material is recorded as cDNA or gDNA derived from T cells, B-cell-depleted T cells, or PBMCs.

Per the original methods: Quantification of nucleated cells was approximated via reference gene primer amplification. Sequenced by immunoSEQ multiplex PCR; TCRdb stores in-frame clones only, minus some. V and J calls and clone size are given by that table; D and trimming were obtained from the DNA. The repertoire has 100,000 to 130,000 clones, roughly 83% of them found once; the top ten carry about 4%. The germline V gene encodes CDR1 LGHDT and CDR2 YNNKEL (reference sequence). The CDR3 runs to 16 residues. The rearrangement links TRBV3-1 (or the pseudogene TRBV3-2) to TRBJ1-3, with D possibly matching TRBD1 (6 bases). Sequencing input: peripheral blood. The receptor was derived from a human donor in a cohort sampled during active COVID-19. The CDR3 sequence is CASSQDRRQVGNTIYF. The CDR3 DNA is TGTGCCAGCAGTCAAGATCGCCGACAGGTTGGAAACACCATATATTTT.